This T cell receptor (beta chain) originates from a study of cytomegalovirus exposure and HLA in healthy donors. The study's findings and limits: Later genetic work tied a missense DCLRE1C variant to beta-chain V and J trimming. Investigators reported 150 to 200 TCR beta chains as tied to cytomegalovirus.

PCR was performed using 60 Vbeta and 13 Jbeta primers. The repertoire was sequenced with immunoSEQ multiplex PCR; TCRdb's copy has only in-frame clones and lacks some. This table holds 75,000 to 85,000 clones. CDR1 and CDR2 from the germline V gene are SGHNT and YYREEE (reference sequence). The CDR3 is 14 residues long. V trimming: 6 bases; J trimming: 3 bases; junction bases outside the gene matches: 4. At the time of sampling, donors were nominally healthy, though unrecorded immune exposures were likely. In regard to this clone: Its antigen remains unidentified.

Sequences were obtained from PBMCs. The TCR was taken from a man between 18 and 29 years old in good health and CMV-seropositive. The chain couples TRBV5-4 to TRBJ2-2; 8 nucleotides agree with TRBD1. In nucleotides, the CDR3 is TGTGCCAGCACCGACAGGGGAGACACCGGGGAGCTGTTTTTT. Translation: CASTDRGDTGELFF.